This T cell receptor (beta chain) was obtained from a study of T-cell memory formation after mild COVID-19. Background on the study: In these data, TCR clusters were largely donor specific. Study results and caveats: Contracting CD4+ clones sat mainly in CM and EM; CD8+ in EMRA. Cross-reactive memory apparently joined, as some responding clones appeared in pre-infection memory.

This clonotype was observed many times. Its target is not known. This CDR3 contains 14 residues. Between the trimmed V and J ends, which lost 6 bases and 3 bases, there was a span of 14 bases. One entry per CDR3 protein, called by TCRdb with MiXCR from the 5' RACE reads. The table lists some 57,000 distinct CDR3 sequences, 9% to 15% of them singletons. The material sequenced was PBMCs or a T cell subset sorted from them (not recorded which). This TCR was recovered from a man in his late teens or twenties who had mild COVID-19 (a few samples of this study predate the infection). Cell type and time point are not known. The V and J genes are TRBV12-3 or TRBV12-4 and TRBJ1-1, with D perhaps matching TRBD1 (5 bases). CDR3: CASSPGQGHTEAFF. Written as DNA, the CDR3 is TGTGCCAGCAGCCCCGGCCAGGGCCACACTGAAGCTTTCTTT.